The 32 T cell receptor beta chains given below trace back to one sample, sequenced in a study of blood T cell repertoires in COVID-19. The data were produced by immunoSEQ multiplex PCR, yet TCRdb's version contains in-frame clones alone and is incomplete. Of hundreds of thousands of clones in the sample, around three quarters were seen once. The sequenced material came from peripheral blood. The receptors come from a woman older than 75 with acute or convalescent COVID-19.

The chain employs TRBV29-1 and TRBJ2-6; 7 bases are a match to TRBD1. CDR1 and CDR2 from the germline V gene are SQVTM and ANQGSEA. The V gene end was trimmed by 4 bases and the J gene end by 0 bases; junction bases not matched to a gene: 3. This CDR3 has 15 residues. This CDR3 reads CSVGQGFSGANVLTF. The CDR3 nucleotides are TGCAGCGTTGGACAGGGCTTCTCTGGGGCCAACGTCCTGACTTTC.

This clone was observed once. The gene calls are TRBV15 and TRBJ1-4, with 9 bases matching TRBD1. The V segment lost 3 bases and the J segment 7 bases; nucleotides outside the gene matches: 9. CDR3 length: 16 residues. Per germline, CDR1 LNHNV and CDR2 YYDKDF (reference sequence). CDR3 in DNA: TGTGCCACCAGCAGTTCACCGGGACAGGGAGGTGAAAAACTGTTTTTT. This sequence encodes CATSSSPGQGGEKLFF.

The V gene is TRBV3-1 (or the pseudogene TRBV3-2), the J gene TRBJ2-1, with TRBD2 matching over 10 bases. The CDR3 contains 16 residues. Losses at the gene ends were 0 bases for V and 5 bases for J; bases not matched to a gene: 4. Germline values: CDR1 LGHDT, CDR2 YNNKEL (reference sequence). CDR3 in DNA: TGTGCCAGCAGCCAAGATCAGCGGGGGGGCAACAATGAGCAGTTCTTC. It yields the protein CASSQDQRGGNNEQFF.

The chain carries TRBV5-1 and TRBJ2-2, with D unresolved. Trimming removed 0 bases at V and 5 bases at J, with 5 bases between. CDR3 size: 13 residues. Germline V CDR1 and CDR2: SGHRS, YFSETQ. The CDR3 nucleotides are TGCGCCAGCAGCTTGGGGCAGACCGGGGAGCTGTTTTTT. Its translation is CASSLGQTGELFF.

V gene TRBV5-1 combines with J gene TRBJ1-1; 12 nucleotides match TRBD1. V shed 4 bases, J shed 4 bases, and the junction held 11 bases outside the gene matches. The CDR3 extends over 17 amino acids. The germline CDR1 and CDR2 sequences are SGHRS and YFSETQ. CDR3 in amino acids: CASSPAGTGGPATEAFF. Here the CDR3 DNA reads TGCGCCAGCAGCCCCGCCGGGACAGGGGGCCCCGCCACTGAAGCTTTCTTT. Combining the CDR3 with reference TRBV5-1 and TRBJ1-1 gives the whole variable domain KAGVTQTPRYLIKTRGQQVTLSCSPISGHRSVSWYQQTPGQGLQFLFEYFSETQRNKGNFPGRFSGRQFSNSRSEMNVSTLELGDSALYLCASSPAGTGGPATEAFFGQGTRLTVV.

This clone was observed once. The chain employs TRBV3-1 (or the pseudogene TRBV3-2) and TRBJ1-6, with a weak D call TRBD1 (5 bases). The CDR3 has 16 amino acids. Germline V gene data show CDR1 as LGHDT and CDR2 as YNNKEL (reference sequence). Trimming cost V 4 bases and J 4 bases, with 14 bases left between them. The CDR3, as DNA: TGTGCCAGCAGCCCGACCGGAAGGGGTTATAATTCACCCCTCCACTTT. Translated, it gives CASSPTGRGYNSPLHF.

V gene TRBV3-1 (or the pseudogene TRBV3-2) combines with J gene TRBJ1-2, with 8 bases matching TRBD1. Germline assignment: CDR1 LGHDT and CDR2 YNNKEL (reference sequence). Trimming at V came to 1 base and at J to 7 bases, leaving 8 bases not matched to a gene. This CDR3 has 15 amino acids. CDR3 nucleotides: TGTGCCAGCAGCCAAGTCGGGAAACAGGGGGTTGGCTACACCTTC. It yields the protein CASSQVGKQGVGYTF.

The chain uses TRBV7-2 and TRBJ1-2; weak D call: TRBD1 (6 bases). The CDR3 is 15 amino acids. Germline CDR1 SGHTA, CDR2 FQGNSA. Trimming took 1 base from V and 7 from J, leaving 16 bases between them. For the CDR3, the DNA is TGTGCCAGCAGCTTAGACCGAACAGGGAGGGTTGGCTACACCTTC. Translation: CASSLDRTGRVGYTF.

This sequence joins TRBV5-1 and TRBJ2-7; 7 nucleotides line up with TRBD1. Trimming at V came to 0 bases and at J to 2 bases, leaving 2 bases not matched to a gene. The CDR3 is made up of 14 amino acids. The germline CDR1 and CDR2 sequences are SGHRS and YFSETQ. CDR3 amino acids: CASSLEGQAYEQYF. For the CDR3, the DNA is TGCGCCAGCAGCTTGGAAGGACAGGCCTACGAGCAGTACTTC.

This clone was counted between two and nine times. The gene calls are TRBV19 and TRBJ1-5; 10 positions match TRBD1. This CDR3 comprises 14 residues. Germline assignment: CDR1 LNHDA and CDR2 SQIVND (reference sequence). The V and J ends lost 6 bases and 8 bases, in that order; junction bases with no gene match: 7. The CDR3 loop is CASSPQGTGEPQHF. The CDR3 DNA reads as TGTGCCAGTAGCCCACAAGGGACAGGGGAGCCCCAGCATTTT.

The V call is TRBV4-3, the J call TRBJ2-1, with D possibly TRBD2 on 6 matching bases. With 1 base removed from V and 0 bases from J, the gap between germline ends came to 28 bases. CDR1 and CDR2 from the germline V gene are LGHNA and YSLEER. The CDR3 is 22 amino acids. CDR3 coding DNA: TGCGCCAGCAGCCAAGTCGTCCCCATGGCGGGGTTACGACTTAGCTCCTACAATGAGCAGTTCTTC. Amino acids: CASSQVVPMAGLRLSSYNEQFF.

The chain couples TRBV5-6 to TRBJ1-2; 11 bases agree with TRBD1. The CDR3 totals 16 residues. Germline CDR1 reads SGHDT; CDR2 reads YYEEEE. V lost 3 bases to trimming and J lost 4 bases; unmatched junction nucleotides: 8. The CDR3 reads CASSSTKGTGGYGYTF. CDR3 in DNA: TGTGCCAGCAGCTCCACCAAAGGGACAGGGGGCTATGGCTACACCTTC.

In its sample, this clone was seen once. The gene calls are TRBV7-2 and TRBJ2-7; 9 bases line up with TRBD2. The CDR3 totals 15 residues. The J segment lost 2 bases and the V segment lost 4 bases, leaving 6 bases of the junction unmatched. CDR1 is SGHTA, CDR2 FQGNSA, per germline. The CDR3 DNA sequence: TGTGCCAGCAGCTCGGGGACTAGCACTCCCTACGAGCAGTACTTC. Its protein is CASSSGTSTPYEQYF.

This clone was recorded a few times. The CDR3, as DNA: TGTGCCAGCAGCTTTCAGCGGGGGACCACAGATACGCAGTATTTT. Encoded protein: CASSFQRGTTDTQYF. The gene calls are TRBV7-9 and TRBJ2-3; 8 bases fit TRBD2. Germline-derived CDR1 and CDR2 are SEHNR and FQNEAQ (reference sequence). The CDR3 totals 15 residues. J lost 2 bases, V lost 3 bases, and 4 bases had no gene match.

A note on this clone: Other nucleotide sequences from this sample produce the same CDR3. The chain joins TRBV19 to TRBJ1-5, with D possibly TRBD1 on 6 matching bases. V was clipped by 6 bases and J by 1 base, with 13 bases between them. The CDR3 has 15 amino acids. CDR1 and CDR2 (germline): LNHDA, SQIVND (reference sequence). CDR3 DNA: TGTGCCAGTAGGACTACAGGGTCCAGCAATCAGCCCCAGCATTTT. Translation gives CASRTTGSSNQPQHF.

The chain is built from TRBV2 and TRBJ1-2; D not certain. Germline CDR1 SNHLY, CDR2 FYNNEI. V was trimmed by 1 base and J by 7 bases, leaving 7 bases between them. The CDR3 extends over 12 amino acids. This CDR3 reads CASSEGAGGYTF. The CDR3, as DNA: TGTGCCAGCAGTGAAGGGGCAGGTGGCTACACCTTC.

This clone is a singleton in its sample. The chain's CDR3 is CASRKESGYNEQFF. The CDR3 region has the DNA TGTGCCAGCAGGAAGGAAAGCGGCTACAATGAGCAGTTCTTC. This rearrangement joins TRBV6-6 to TRBJ2-1, with D possibly TRBD2 on 5 matching bases. V shed 6 bases and J shed 3 bases, with 12 bases lying between them. The CDR3 is made up of 14 amino acids. Germline V gene lookup returns CDR1 MNHNY and CDR2 SVGAGI (reference sequence).

This sequence joins TRBV13 and TRBJ2-5; 10 bases agree with TRBD2. CDR3 length: 15 amino acids. Unmatched junction bases numbered 5, after V lost 5 bases and J lost 2 bases. CDR1 PRHDT and CDR2 FYEKMQ come from the germline V gene (reference sequence). The CDR3 protein is CASSRGLAEQETQYF. The CDR3 DNA reads as TGTGCCAGCAGCAGAGGACTAGCGGAGCAAGAGACCCAGTACTTC.

The chain links TRBV7-9 to TRBJ1-6; TRBD1 matches 7 bases. The CDR3 spans 14 residues. V lost 8 bases, J lost 5 bases, and 6 bases stayed unmatched. Germline V lookup: CDR1 SEHNR, CDR2 FQNEAQ (reference sequence). The CDR3 nucleotides read TGTGCCAGCCAAATTACAGGGGATAATTCACCCCTCCACTTT. Amino acid sequence: CASQITGDNSPLHF.

The chain uses TRBV7-2 and TRBJ1-4; the match to TRBD1 covers 8 bases. CDR1 is SGHTA and CDR2 is FQGNSA in the germline V gene. After removal of 7 bases from V and 2 bases from J, the junction contained 6 bases not matched to a gene. CDR3 length: 15 amino acids. The CDR3 protein is CASNLGQGTNEKLFF. DNA for the CDR3: TGTGCCAGCAACCTAGGACAGGGTACTAATGAAAAACTGTTTTTT.

The gene calls are TRBV18 and TRBJ1-2; D possibly corresponds to TRBD1 (6 bases). Germline V gives CDR1 KGHSH, CDR2 LQKENI. Between the trimmed V and J ends, which lost 3 bases and 4 bases, there was a span of 15 bases. CDR3 length: 15 residues. The CDR3 sequence: CASSPGVQGTYGYTF. The CDR3 coding sequence is TGTGCCAGCTCACCGGGCGTACAGGGCACCTATGGCTACACCTTC. Full variable domain (missing parts from reference TRBV18 and TRBJ1-2): NAGVMQNPRHLVRRRGQEARLRCSPMKGHSHVYWYRQLPEEGLKFMVYLQKENIIDESGMPKERFSAEFPKEGPSILRIQQVVRGDSAAYFCASSPGVQGTYGYTFGSGTRLTVV.

The J gene is TRBJ1-4, the V gene TRBV3-1 (or the pseudogene TRBV3-2); D is possibly TRBD1 (6 bases). This CDR3 spans 16 amino acids. Per the germline V gene, CDR1 is LGHDT and CDR2 is YNNKEL (reference sequence). V was shortened by 5 bases and J by 0 bases, with 13 bases between the two germline ends. For the CDR3, the DNA is TGTGCCAGCAGCTCTCGGACAGAATCAACTAATGAAAAACTGTTTTTT. Its protein is CASSSRTESTNEKLFF.

The gene calls are TRBV9 and TRBJ1-1, with D perhaps TRBD1 (6 bases). V lost 3 bases and J 5 bases, leaving 20 bases between the germline ends. The germline V gene encodes CDR1 SGDLS and CDR2 YYNGEE. The CDR3 totals 16 residues. CDR3 residues: CASSASELTGTTEAFF. The CDR3 nucleotides are TGTGCCAGCAGCGCATCGGAACTTACAGGGACAACTGAAGCTTTCTTT. Based on the CDR3 plus reference TRBV9 and TRBJ1-1, the full variable domain is DSGVTQTPKHLITATGQRVTLRCSPRSGDLSVYWYQQSLDQGLQFLIQYYNGEERAKGNILERFSAQQFPDLHSELNLSSLELGDSALYFCASSASELTGTTEAFFGQGTRLTVV.

The CDR3 loop is CASRGQTLYGYTF. The CDR3, as DNA: TGTGCCAGCAGAGGACAGACCCTCTATGGCTACACCTTC. The rearrangement joins TRBV6-6 to TRBJ1-2; perhaps TRBD1 as D (6 bases). This CDR3 is built from 13 residues. Trimming took off 6 bases at V and 4 bases at J, with 12 bases between the two ends. The germline CDR1 and CDR2 sequences are MNHNY and SVGAGI (reference sequence).

The chain employs TRBV7-9 and TRBJ2-3; 7 bases align to TRBD2. This CDR3 contains 14 residues. V trimming: 6 bases; J trimming: 1 base; junction bases outside the gene matches: 4. Looked up from germline, CDR1 is SEHNR and CDR2 is FQNEAQ (reference sequence). The CDR3 reads CASRERGGTDTQYF. CDR3 in DNA: TGTGCCAGCAGAGAACGGGGGGGCACAGATACGCAGTATTTT.

The chain has TRBV21-1 and TRBJ1-1. TRBV21-1 is designated a pseudogene. This CDR3 spans 19 amino acids. CDR3 sequence: CASSKSGPGLRTGNTEAFF. CDR3 DNA sequence: TGTGCCAGCAGCAAGTCCGGACCGGGACTTAGGACGGGGAACACTGAAGCTTTCTTT.

This clone has a handful of counts. CDR3 in DNA: TGCGCCAGCAGCACCGGGACTAGCGAGACCCAGTACTTC. Its protein product is CASSTGTSETQYF. The V and J genes are TRBV5-1 and TRBJ2-5, with 9 bases fitting TRBD2. Germline V CDR1 and CDR2: SGHRS, YFSETQ. The CDR3 has 13 residues. Unmatched junction bases numbered 3, after V lost 4 bases and J lost 5 bases.

The rearrangement joins TRBV3-1 (or the pseudogene TRBV3-2) to TRBJ2-3; the D is unclear. The germline gives CDR1 LGHDT, CDR2 YNNKEL (reference sequence). V lost 0 bases and J lost 0, with 7 bases in between. The CDR3 runs 15 residues. The CDR3 region is CASSQDGASTDTQYF. The CDR3, as DNA: TGTGCCAGCAGCCAAGACGGAGCCAGCACAGATACGCAGTATTTT.

The V and J genes are TRBV6-2 or TRBV6-3 and TRBJ1-6, with unresolved D. Trimming removed 2 bases from V and 12 bases from J, with 14 bases in between. The V gene's germline CDR1 is MNHEY and CDR2 SVGEGT. CDR3 length: 14 amino acids. The CDR3 nucleotides are TGTGCCAGCAGTTACGGCGGCAGCAACTTACCCCTCCACTTT. This translates into CASSYGGSNLPLHF.

V and J are TRBV3-1 (or the pseudogene TRBV3-2) and TRBJ1-6; D perhaps matches TRBD1 (5 bases). The V and J ends lost 4 bases and 10 bases respectively, with 20 bases between them. CDR3 length: 16 residues. Germline lookup yields CDR1 LGHDT and CDR2 YNNKEL (reference sequence). This CDR3 is CASSPTGTPGGSPLHF. The CDR3 nucleotides read TGTGCCAGCAGCCCCACGGGGACTCCGGGGGGATCACCCCTCCACTTT.

V is TRBV4-1 and J is TRBJ1-1; 12 bases align to TRBD1. The CDR3 consists of 19 residues. CDR1 and CDR2 (germline): MGHRA, YSYEKL. After removal of 2 bases from V and 4 bases from J, the junction contained 14 bases not matched to a gene. The CDR3 here is CASSQPGTGGYSRVTEAFF. For the CDR3, the DNA is TGCGCCAGCAGCCAACCCGGGACAGGGGGCTATAGTAGGGTCACTGAAGCTTTCTTT.

The V call is TRBV19, the J call TRBJ1-5, with D perhaps matching TRBD1 (5 bases). The CDR3 length is 17 residues. The V gene's germline CDR1 is LNHDA and CDR2 SQIVND (reference sequence). Trimming pared 6 bases from V and 3 bases from J, leaving 21 bases between. CDR3 DNA: TGTGCCAGTAGCGGGGGGGAGGACACCCGGTTCAATCAGCCCCAGCATTTT. Encoded protein: CASSGGEDTRFNQPQHF.